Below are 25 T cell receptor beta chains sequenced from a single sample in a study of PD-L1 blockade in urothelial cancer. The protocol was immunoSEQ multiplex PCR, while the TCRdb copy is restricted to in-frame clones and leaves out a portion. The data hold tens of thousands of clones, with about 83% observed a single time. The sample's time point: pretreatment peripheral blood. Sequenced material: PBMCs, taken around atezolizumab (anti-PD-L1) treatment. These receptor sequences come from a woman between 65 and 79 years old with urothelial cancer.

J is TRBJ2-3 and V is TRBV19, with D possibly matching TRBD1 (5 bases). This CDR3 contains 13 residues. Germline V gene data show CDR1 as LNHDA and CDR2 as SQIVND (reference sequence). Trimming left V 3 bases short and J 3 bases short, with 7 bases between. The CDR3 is CASSIRDTDTQYF. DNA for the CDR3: TGTGCCAGTAGTATCAGGGATACAGATACGCAGTATTTT.

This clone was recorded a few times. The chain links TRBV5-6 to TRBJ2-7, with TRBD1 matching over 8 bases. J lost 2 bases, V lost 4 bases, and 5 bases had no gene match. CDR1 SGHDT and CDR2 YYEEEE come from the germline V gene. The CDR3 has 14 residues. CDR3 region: CASSRWDRTYEQYF. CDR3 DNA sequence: TGTGCCAGCAGCCGCTGGGACAGGACCTACGAGCAGTACTTC.

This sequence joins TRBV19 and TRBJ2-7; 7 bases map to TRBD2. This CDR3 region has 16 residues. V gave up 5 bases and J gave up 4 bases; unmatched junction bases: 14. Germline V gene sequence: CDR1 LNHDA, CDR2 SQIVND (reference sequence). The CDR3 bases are TGTGCCAGTAGTCCTGCGGGCGGGAGCTCAGGGTACGAGCAGTACTTC. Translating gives CASSPAGGSSGYEQYF.

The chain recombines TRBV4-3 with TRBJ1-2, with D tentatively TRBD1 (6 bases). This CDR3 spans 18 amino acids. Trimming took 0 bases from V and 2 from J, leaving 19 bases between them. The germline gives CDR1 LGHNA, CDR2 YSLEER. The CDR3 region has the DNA TGCGCCAGCAGCCAAGATATTCCAAAATCAGGACAGAACTATGGCTACACCTTC. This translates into CASSQDIPKSGQNYGYTF.

In DNA form, the CDR3 reads TGTGCCAGCATGTGGGACAGGGGCCCCTACAATGAGCAGTTCTTC. This sequence encodes CASMWDRGPYNEQFF. The chain has TRBV6-1 and TRBJ2-1, with TRBD1 matching over 10 bases. Losses at the gene ends were 7 bases for V and 2 bases for J; bases not matched to a gene: 5. The V gene's germline CDR1 is MNHNS and CDR2 SASEGT. CDR3 size: 15 residues.

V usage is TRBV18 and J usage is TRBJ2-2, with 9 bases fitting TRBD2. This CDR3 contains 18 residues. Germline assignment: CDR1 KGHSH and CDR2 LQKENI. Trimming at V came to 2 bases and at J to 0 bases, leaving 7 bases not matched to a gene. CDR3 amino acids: CASSPSVAGVTNTGELFF. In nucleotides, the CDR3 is TGTGCCAGCTCACCATCGGTAGCGGGAGTGACGAACACCGGGGAGCTGTTTTTT. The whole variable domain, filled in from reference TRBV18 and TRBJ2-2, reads NAGVMQNPRHLVRRRGQEARLRCSPMKGHSHVYWYRQLPEEGLKFMVYLQKENIIDESGMPKERFSAEFPKEGPSILRIQQVVRGDSAAYFCASSPSVAGVTNTGELFFGEGSRLTVL.

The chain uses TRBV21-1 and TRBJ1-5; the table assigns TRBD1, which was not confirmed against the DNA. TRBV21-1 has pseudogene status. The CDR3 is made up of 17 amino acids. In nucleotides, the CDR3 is TGTGCCAGCAGCAAAGATGGGGCAGGGGGCAGCAATCAGCCCCAGCATTTT. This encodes CASSKDGAGGSNQPQHF.

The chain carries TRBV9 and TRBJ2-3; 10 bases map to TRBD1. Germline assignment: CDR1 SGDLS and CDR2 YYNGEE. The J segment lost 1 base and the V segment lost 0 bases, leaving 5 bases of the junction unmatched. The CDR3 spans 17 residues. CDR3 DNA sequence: TGTGCCAGCAGCGTAGGGACAGGGGGTCTGCGCACAGATACGCAGTATTTT. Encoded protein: CASSVGTGGLRTDTQYF.

The CDR3 protein is CASSAQTGTGGGYGYTF. In DNA form, the CDR3 reads TGTGCCAGCAGCGCCCAGACCGGGACAGGGGGCGGCTATGGCTACACCTTC. The chain joins TRBV9 to TRBJ1-2; 12 nucleotides match TRBD1. This CDR3 is 17 amino acids long. Per germline, CDR1 SGDLS and CDR2 YYNGEE. The J segment lost 4 bases and the V segment lost 3 bases, leaving 10 bases of the junction unmatched.

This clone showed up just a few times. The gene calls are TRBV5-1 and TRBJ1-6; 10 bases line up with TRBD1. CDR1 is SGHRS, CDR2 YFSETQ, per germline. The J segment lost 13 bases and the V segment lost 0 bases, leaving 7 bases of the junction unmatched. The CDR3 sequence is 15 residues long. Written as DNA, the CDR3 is TGCGCCAGCAGCTTGGAAGGGACAGGGGATGCCCCCCTCCACTTT. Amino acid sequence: CASSLEGTGDAPLHF.

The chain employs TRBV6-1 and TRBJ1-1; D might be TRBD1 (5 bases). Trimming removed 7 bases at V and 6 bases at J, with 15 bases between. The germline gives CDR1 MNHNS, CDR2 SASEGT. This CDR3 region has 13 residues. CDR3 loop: CASTSRTRAEAFF. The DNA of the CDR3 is TGTGCCAGCACCTCCCGGACACGAGCTGAAGCTTTCTTT.

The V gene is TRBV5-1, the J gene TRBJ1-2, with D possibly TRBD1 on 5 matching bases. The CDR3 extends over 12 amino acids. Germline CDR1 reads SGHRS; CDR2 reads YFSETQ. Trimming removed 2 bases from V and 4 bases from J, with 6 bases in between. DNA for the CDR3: TGCGCCAGCAGCTTCGACAGCTATGGCTACACCTTC. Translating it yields CASSFDSYGYTF.

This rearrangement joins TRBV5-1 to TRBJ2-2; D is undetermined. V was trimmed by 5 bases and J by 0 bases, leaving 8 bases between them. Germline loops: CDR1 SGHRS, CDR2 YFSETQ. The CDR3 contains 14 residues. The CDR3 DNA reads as TGCGCCAGCAGTCTCACTGCGAACACCGGGGAGCTGTTTTTT. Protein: CASSLTANTGELFF. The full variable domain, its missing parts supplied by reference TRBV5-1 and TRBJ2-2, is KAGVTQTPRYLIKTRGQQVTLSCSPISGHRSVSWYQQTPGQGLQFLFEYFSETQRNKGNFPGRFSGRQFSNSRSEMNVSTLELGDSALYLCASSLTANTGELFFGEGSRLTVL.

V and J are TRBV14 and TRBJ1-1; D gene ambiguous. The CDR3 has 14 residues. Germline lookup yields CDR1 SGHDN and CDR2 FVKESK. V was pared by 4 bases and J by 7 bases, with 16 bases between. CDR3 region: CASSLFTVSGEAFF. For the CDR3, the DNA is TGTGCCAGCAGCCTTTTCACGGTATCGGGTGAAGCTTTCTTT. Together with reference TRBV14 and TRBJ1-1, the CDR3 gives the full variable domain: EAGVTQFPSHSVIEKGQTVTLRCDPISGHDNLYWYRRVMGKEIKFLLHFVKESKQDESGMPNNRFLAERTGGTYSTLKVQPAELEDSGVYFCASSLFTVSGEAFFGQGTRLTVV.

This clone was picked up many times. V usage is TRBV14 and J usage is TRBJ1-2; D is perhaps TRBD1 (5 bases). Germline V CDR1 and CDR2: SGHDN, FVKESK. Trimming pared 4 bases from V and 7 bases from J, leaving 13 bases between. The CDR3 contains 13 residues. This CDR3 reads CASSRAGVPGYTF. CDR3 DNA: TGTGCCAGCAGCCGGGCGGGGGTTCCTGGCTACACCTTC.

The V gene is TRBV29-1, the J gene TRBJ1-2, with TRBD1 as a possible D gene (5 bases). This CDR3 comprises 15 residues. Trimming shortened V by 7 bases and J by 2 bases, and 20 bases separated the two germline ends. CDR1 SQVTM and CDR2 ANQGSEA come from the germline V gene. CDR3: CSAAGGAGRNYGYTF. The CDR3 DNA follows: TGCAGCGCTGCCGGTGGGGCAGGAAGGAACTATGGCTACACCTTC.

The CDR3, as DNA: TGTGCCAGCAGCTTTTCGGATAGGGGTCTCTCTGGGGCCAACGTCCTGACTTTC. It is translated as CASSFSDRGLSGANVLTF. The gene calls are TRBV7-8 and TRBJ2-6; a possible D gene is TRBD1 (5 bases). The CDR3 spans 18 residues. Germline loops: CDR1 SGHVS, CDR2 FQNEAQ. V lost 3 bases and J 0 bases, leaving 15 bases between the germline ends.

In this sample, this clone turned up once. CDR3 coding DNA: TGTGCCAGCAGCTTATCGGGAACAGATACGCAGTATTTT. This encodes CASSLSGTDTQYF. V is TRBV11-1 and J is TRBJ2-3; TRBD2 might be the D (5 bases). Germline CDR1 is SGHAT and CDR2 is FQDESV (reference sequence). The CDR3 sequence is 13 residues long. The V end was cut by 2 bases, the J end by 3 bases, with 6 bases between.

The CDR3 nucleotides are TGCGCCAGCAGCTCACAGGGGACCACTGAAGCTTTCTTT. The encoded protein is CASSSQGTTEAFF. The chain couples TRBV5-1 to TRBJ1-1, with 7 bases that match TRBD1. CDR3 length: 13 amino acids. CDR1 is SGHRS and CDR2 is YFSETQ in the germline V gene. V lost 3 bases and J lost 4; bases outside the gene matches: 3.

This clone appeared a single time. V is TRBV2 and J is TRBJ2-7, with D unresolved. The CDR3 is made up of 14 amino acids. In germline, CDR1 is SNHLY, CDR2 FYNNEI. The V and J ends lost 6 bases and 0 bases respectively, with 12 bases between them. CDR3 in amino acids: CASSAQAGSYEQYF. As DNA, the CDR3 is TGTGCCAGCAGCGCCCAGGCAGGCTCCTACGAGCAGTACTTC.

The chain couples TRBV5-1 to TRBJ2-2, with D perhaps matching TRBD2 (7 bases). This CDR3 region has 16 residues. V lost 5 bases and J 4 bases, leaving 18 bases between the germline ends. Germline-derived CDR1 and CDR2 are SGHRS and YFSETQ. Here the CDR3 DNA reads TGCGCCAGCAGTTACGGGGGGCGCATTGGCACCGGGGAGCTGTTTTTT. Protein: CASSYGGRIGTGELFF.

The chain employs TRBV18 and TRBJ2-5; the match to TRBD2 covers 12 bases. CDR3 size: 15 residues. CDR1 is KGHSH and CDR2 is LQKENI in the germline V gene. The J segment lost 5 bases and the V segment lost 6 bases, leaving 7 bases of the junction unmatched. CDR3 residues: CASSRLAGVSETQYF. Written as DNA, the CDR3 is TGTGCCAGCTCCCGACTAGCGGGAGTTTCGGAGACCCAGTACTTC. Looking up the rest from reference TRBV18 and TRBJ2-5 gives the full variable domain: NAGVMQNPRHLVRRRGQEARLRCSPMKGHSHVYWYRQLPEEGLKFMVYLQKENIIDESGMPKERFSAEFPKEGPSILRIQQVVRGDSAAYFCASSRLAGVSETQYFGPGTRLLVL.

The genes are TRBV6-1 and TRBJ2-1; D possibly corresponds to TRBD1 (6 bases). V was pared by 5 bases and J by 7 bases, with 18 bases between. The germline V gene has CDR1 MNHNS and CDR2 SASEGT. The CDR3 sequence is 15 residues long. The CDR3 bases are TGTGCCAGCAGTCCCACCAACAGGGTTGTGAATGAGCAGTTCTTC. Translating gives CASSPTNRVVNEQFF.

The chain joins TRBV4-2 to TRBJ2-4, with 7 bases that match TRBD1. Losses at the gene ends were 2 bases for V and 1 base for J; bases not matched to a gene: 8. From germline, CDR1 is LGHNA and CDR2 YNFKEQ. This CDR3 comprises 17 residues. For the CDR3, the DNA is TGTGCCAGCAGCCAATACAGGGGTGGTAATGCCAAAAACATTCAGTACTTC. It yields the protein CASSQYRGGNAKNIQYF.

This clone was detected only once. The CDR3 DNA reads TGTGCCAGCAGCTTGGGTGAGCAGCCCCAGCATTTT. Amino acids: CASSLGEQPQHF. The chain combines TRBV5-8 with TRBJ1-5; no definite D call. The germline gives CDR1 SGHTS, CDR2 YDEGEE. Trimming cost V 0 bases and J 7 bases, with 5 bases left between them. The CDR3 loop spans 12 amino acids.